The present T cell receptor beta chain was sequenced within a study of CD8 T cells in ankylosing spondylitis. Study results and caveats: Seemingly distinctive of ankylosing spondylitis blood was a TCR beta motif formed by eight highly homologous variants.

Worth noting for this clonotype: Its antigen is undetermined. It is unclear where the CDR3 begins or ends on the DNA, so no DNA is shown, and the CDR3 is as TCRdb lists it.

The CDR3 contains 17 residues when both ends are counted. Construction of TCR beta libraries was performed using quantitative 5'-RACE with molecular barcodes. Using its own MiXCR run on the 5' RACE reads, TCRdb lists one record per CDR3 protein. The sample lists 340,000 or so distinct CDR3 sequences, roughly 14% seen once, with 1.1% in the top ten. The sequencing input was blood, either unsorted or a sorted T cell fraction (not recorded which). V is TRBV12-3 or TRBV12-4 and J is TRBJ1-1; the D call of TRBD1 is as the table states it, not checked on the DNA. The sequence was obtained from a male donor with ankylosing spondylitis or in good health (not recorded which). The CDR3 spells CASSTSLPGQGWTEAFF.